Only a few counts were recorded for the clone carrying this TCR beta chain. The data originate from a study of T cell repertoires in cytomegalovirus infection. Trimming cost V 0 bases and J 3 bases, with 12 bases left between them. The CDR3 covers 14 residues. Germline CDR1 and CDR2: GTSNPN and SVGIG (reference sequence). TCRdb re-called the reads through MiXCR, storing one row per CDR3 protein. Of roughly 760,000 distinct CDR3 sequences in the sample, roughly a third are singletons; the top ten hold around 2.8%. The receptor was derived from a human donor in good health (CMV status not recorded). Some clones in this sample may be carry-over from other donors' samples. The sequencing sample was made of PBMCs. The J gene is TRBJ2-7, the V gene TRBV30; D is perhaps TRBD1 (5 bases). The CDR3 is CAWSVLGQGYEQYF. Written as DNA, the CDR3 is TGTGCCTGGAGTGTCTTAGGGCAGGGCTACGAGCAGTACTTC. The full variable domain, its missing parts supplied by reference TRBV30 and TRBJ2-7, is SQTIHQWPATLVQPVGSPLSLECTVEGTSNPNLYWYRQAAGRGLQLLFYSVGIGQISSEVPQNLSASRPQDRQFILSSKKLLLSDSGFYLCAWSVLGQGYEQYFGPGTRLTVT.